This T cell receptor beta chain was sequenced in a study of cytotoxic CD8 clonotypes in ibrutinib-treated CLL. Notes on the study in general: While tracking circulating CD8+ T-cell counts, baseline clonality exceeded that of age-matched healthy donors. The study found clonality rose at ibrutinib response, then fell toward baseline at progression. Sustained-remission and progressing patients were not sampled at matched times.

Turning to this clone: The antigen remains undetermined.

Sequencing was performed with immunoSEQ multiplex PCR; in TCRdb, only in-frame clones are kept and a portion is missing. The sample includes 110,000 to 150,000 clones, around 76% of them seen just once. The CDR3 contains 13 residues. Per the germline V gene, CDR1 is MNHNS and CDR2 is SASEGT. Trimming left V 1 base short and J 14 bases short, with 16 bases between. The sequence was obtained from a human donor with chronic lymphocytic leukemia. The rearrangement links TRBV6-1 to TRBJ2-3; TRBD1 might be the D (6 bases). The sequenced sample was PBMCs, obtained after 24 months of ibrutinib treatment. The CDR3 here is CASSEVLGAQGYF. DNA for the CDR3: TGTGCCAGCAGTGAAGTCTTGGGGGCACAGGGGTATTTT.